One TCR beta chain is described in this entry. Its matching antigen is unknown. The sample is drawn from a study of T cell clonotyping in hematopoietic cell transplantation. The assay was immunoSEQ multiplex PCR, and TCRdb's table has in-frame clones only and misses some. This table has about 36,000 clones, around nine tenths appearing once. Germline trimming cut 5 bases from V and 7 bases from J; bases unmatched to any gene: 16. Germline CDR1 MDHEN, CDR2 SYDVKM. There are 16 residues in the CDR3. Whole-study results and caveats: Graft donor and pretransplant recipient Inverse Simpson Index values predicted broader posttransplant TCR diversity.

The source material was peripheral blood mononuclear cells. The TCR was taken from a woman between 35 and 50 years old in good health. Some clones in this sample may be carry-over from other donors' samples. The J gene is TRBJ2-7, the V gene TRBV28, with 8 positions matching TRBD1. In DNA, the CDR3 is TGTGCCAGCAGTCCCCCCGGGACAGGCAATTTCAGGGAGCAGTACTTC. Translation: CASSPPGTGNFREQYF.